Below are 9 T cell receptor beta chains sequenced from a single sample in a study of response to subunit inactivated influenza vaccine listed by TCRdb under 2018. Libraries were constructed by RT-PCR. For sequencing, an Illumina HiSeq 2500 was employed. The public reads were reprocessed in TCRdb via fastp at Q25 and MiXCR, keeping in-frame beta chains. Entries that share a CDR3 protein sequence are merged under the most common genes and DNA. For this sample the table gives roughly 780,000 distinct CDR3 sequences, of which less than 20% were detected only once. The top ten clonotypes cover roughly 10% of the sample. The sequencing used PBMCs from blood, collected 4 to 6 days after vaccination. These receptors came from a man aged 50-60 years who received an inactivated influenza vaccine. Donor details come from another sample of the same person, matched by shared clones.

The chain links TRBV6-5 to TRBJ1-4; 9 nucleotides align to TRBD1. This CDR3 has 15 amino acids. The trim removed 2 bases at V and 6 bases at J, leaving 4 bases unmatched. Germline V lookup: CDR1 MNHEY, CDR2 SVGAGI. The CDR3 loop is CASSYLRDRDEKLFF. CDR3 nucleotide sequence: TGTGCCAGCAGTTACCTTCGGGACAGGGATGAAAAACTGTTTTTT.

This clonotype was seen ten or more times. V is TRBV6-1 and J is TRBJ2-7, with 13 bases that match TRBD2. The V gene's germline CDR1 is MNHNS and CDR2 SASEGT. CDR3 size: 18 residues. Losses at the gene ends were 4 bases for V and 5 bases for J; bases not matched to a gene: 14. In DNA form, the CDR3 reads TGTGCCAGCAGTGCCACTAGCGGGGGGGTGGTGTTTCGGGACGAGCAGTACTTC. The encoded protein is CASSATSGGVVFRDEQYF.

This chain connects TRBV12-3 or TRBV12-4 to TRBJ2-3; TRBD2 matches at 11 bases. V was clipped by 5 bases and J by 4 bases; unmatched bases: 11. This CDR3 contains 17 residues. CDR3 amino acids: CASSPLAGGGVADTQYF. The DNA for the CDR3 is TGTGCCAGCAGTCCGCTAGCGGGAGGTGGAGTCGCAGATACGCAGTATTTT.

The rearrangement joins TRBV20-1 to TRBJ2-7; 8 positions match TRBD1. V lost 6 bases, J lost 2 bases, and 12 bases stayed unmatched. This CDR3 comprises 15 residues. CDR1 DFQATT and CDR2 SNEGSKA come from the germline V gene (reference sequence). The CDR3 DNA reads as TGCAGTGCACCCCTACCCGGGACAGGACCCTACGAGCAGTACTTC. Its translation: CSAPLPGTGPYEQYF.

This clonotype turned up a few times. CDR3 sequence reads: CASSQQRDYNEQFF. CDR3 in DNA: TGTGCCAGCAGCCAGCAGCGGGACTACAATGAGCAGTTCTTC. The V and J genes are TRBV4-2 and TRBJ2-1, with 7 bases identical to TRBD2. With V trimmed by 3 bases and J by 3 bases, 2 bases remained unmatched. Germline V CDR1 and CDR2: LGHNA, YNFKEQ. CDR3 length: 14 amino acids.

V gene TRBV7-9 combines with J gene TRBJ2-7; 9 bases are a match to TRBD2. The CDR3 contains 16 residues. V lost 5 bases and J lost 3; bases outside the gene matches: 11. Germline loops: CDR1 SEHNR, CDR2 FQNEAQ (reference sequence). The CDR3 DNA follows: TGTGCCAGCAGCCCGACTAGCGGCAAGGAGGTCTACGAGCAGTACTTC. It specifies CASSPTSGKEVYEQYF.

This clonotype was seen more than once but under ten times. The CDR3 coding sequence is TGTGCCAGCAGCCCCTTTAGTGCCTTAAGGGATGAGCAGTTCTTC. Translated, it gives CASSPFSALRDEQFF. The chain links TRBV11-1 to TRBJ2-1; D unresolved. V gave up 5 bases and J gave up 8 bases, with 19 bases separating them. CDR3 length: 15 residues. The germline CDR1 and CDR2 sequences are SGHAT and FQDESV (reference sequence).

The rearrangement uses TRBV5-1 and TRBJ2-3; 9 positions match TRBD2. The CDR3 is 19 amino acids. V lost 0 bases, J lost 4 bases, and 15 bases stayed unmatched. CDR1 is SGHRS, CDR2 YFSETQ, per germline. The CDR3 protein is CASSLALIWASGVPDTQYF. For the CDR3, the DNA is TGCGCCAGCAGCTTGGCCCTCATTTGGGCTAGCGGGGTCCCAGATACGCAGTATTTT.

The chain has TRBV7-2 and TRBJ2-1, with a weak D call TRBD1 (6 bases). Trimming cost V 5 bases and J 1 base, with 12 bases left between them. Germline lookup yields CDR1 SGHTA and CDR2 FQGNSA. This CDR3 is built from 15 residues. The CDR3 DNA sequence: TGTGCCAGCAGCATCTCCAGGGGATCCTACAATGAGCAGTTCTTC. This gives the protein CASSISRGSYNEQFF.